Shown below are 10 T cell receptor beta chains from a single sample sequenced in a study of cytomegalovirus exposure and HLA in healthy donors. Only in-frame clones appear in the TCRdb table, and some are missing; sequencing was by immunoSEQ multiplex PCR. Of about 180,000 clones in the sample, 85% to 90% are singletons; the top ten hold about 1.5%. The material sequenced was PBMCs. The source is a woman in her 30s in good health and CMV-seronegative.

The chain couples TRBV9 to TRBJ2-3, with D possibly matching TRBD1 (5 bases). The CDR3 loop spans 14 amino acids. V dropped 6 bases and J dropped 0 bases, with 11 bases sitting between them. CDR1 is SGDLS, CDR2 YYNGEE, per germline. DNA for the CDR3: TGTGCCAGCACGGAAGGGGCGAGCACAGATACGCAGTATTTT. Translated, it gives CASTEGASTDTQYF. Full variable domain (rest looked up from reference TRBV9 and TRBJ2-3): DSGVTQTPKHLITATGQRVTLRCSPRSGDLSVYWYQQSLDQGLQFLIQYYNGEERAKGNILERFSAQQFPDLHSELNLSSLELGDSALYFCASTEGASTDTQYFGPGTRLTVL.

The rearrangement joins TRBV5-6 to TRBJ2-7; TRBD1 agrees at 12 bases. CDR3 size: 14 residues. The J segment lost 7 bases and the V segment lost 5 bases, leaving 7 bases of the junction unmatched. Germline-derived CDR1 and CDR2 are SGHDT and YYEEEE. In DNA form, the CDR3 reads TGTGCCAGCAGTTTCCCGGGACAGGGGGCTGAGCAGTACTTC. This translates into CASSFPGQGAEQYF.

This clone was counted only a few times. The chain employs TRBV18 and TRBJ1-6; D is perhaps TRBD1 (5 bases). CDR1 KGHSH and CDR2 LQKENI come from the germline V gene. Between the trimmed V and J ends, which lost 6 bases and 7 bases, there was a span of 16 bases. The CDR3 has 15 amino acids. The CDR3 nucleotides are TGTGCCAGCTCCCCCCAAGACAGCGACAATTCACCCCTCCACTTT. It yields the protein CASSPQDSDNSPLHF.

V and J are TRBV7-2 and TRBJ1-2; a possible D gene is TRBD1 (6 bases). The CDR3 sequence is 15 residues long. With 5 bases removed from V and 3 bases from J, the gap between germline ends came to 16 bases. From germline, CDR1 is SGHTA and CDR2 FQGNSA. CDR3 coding DNA: TGTGCCAGCAGCCGAAACGGGGGGGCACACTATGGCTACACCTTC. Residues: CASSRNGGAHYGYTF.

The rearrangement links TRBV7-9 to TRBJ2-7, with D possibly being TRBD1 (6 bases). The CDR3 is 16 amino acids. V shed 3 bases and J shed 7 bases, with 22 bases lying between them. Germline V gives CDR1 SEHNR, CDR2 FQNEAQ (reference sequence). CDR3 coding DNA: TGTGCCAGCAGCTTTCCGGGACAAGGTTCCCCTTGGGAGCAGTACTTC. Residues: CASSFPGQGSPWEQYF.

V is TRBV18 and J is TRBJ2-7; TRBD1 matches 10 bases. Germline CDR1 is KGHSH and CDR2 is LQKENI. The ends lost 3 bases at V and 2 bases at J; junction bases unmatched: 7. The CDR3 is 16 amino acids. The DNA for the CDR3 is TGTGCCAGCTCACCGAGAGACAGGGGGCATCCCTACGAGCAGTACTTC. Amino acids: CASSPRDRGHPYEQYF.

V is TRBV6-1 and J is TRBJ1-2, with 8 bases identical to TRBD1. V lost 6 bases to trimming and J lost 7 bases; unmatched junction nucleotides: 10. CDR1 is MNHNS and CDR2 is SASEGT in the germline V gene. The length of the CDR3 is 14 residues. The CDR3, as DNA: TGTGCCAGCAGACCCGGACAGGGCTTCGCTGGCTACACCTTC. This sequence encodes CASRPGQGFAGYTF.

This sequence joins TRBV4-3 and TRBJ1-2; 8 bases line up with TRBD1. The ends lost 0 bases at V and 9 bases at J; junction bases unmatched: 9. CDR1 is LGHNA and CDR2 is YSLEER in the germline V gene. The CDR3 totals 15 residues. In DNA form, the CDR3 reads TGCGCCAGCAGCCAAGACGGACAGGGCATTAGGCGCTACACCTTC. Translation: CASSQDGQGIRRYTF.

This chain joins TRBV4-2 and TRBJ1-1; 10 nucleotides line up with TRBD1. CDR3 size: 15 residues. Germline V gives CDR1 LGHNA, CDR2 YNFKEQ. V lost 5 bases, J lost 12 bases, and 15 bases stayed unmatched. The CDR3 DNA reads as TGTGCCAGCAGCTCGATCCCCATGGACAGGGGGTTGACTTTCTTT. Protein sequence: CASSSIPMDRGLTFF.

The chain carries TRBV7-9 and TRBJ1-2; D might be TRBD1 (6 bases). There are 14 residues in the CDR3. Germline CDR1 SEHNR, CDR2 FQNEAQ (reference sequence). V was trimmed by 1 base and J by 5 bases, leaving 11 bases between them. The CDR3 loop reads CASSLDNRDYGYTF. In nucleotides, the CDR3 is TGTGCCAGCAGCTTAGACAACAGGGATTATGGCTACACCTTC.